Following are 26 T cell receptor beta chains from one sample sequenced in a study of tumor and adjacent non-tumor tissue in lung cancer. No cell sorting was done before RNA was extracted from the tissue. The library came from three nested PCR rounds adapted from ARM-PCR protocols. MiXCR, applied by TCRdb to the multiplex PCR reads, yields one record per CDR3 protein. The table lists about 81,000 distinct CDR3 sequences, over 55% of them singletons. Sequenced: lung tumor tissue. These TCRs come from a woman between 35 and 50 years old with non-small cell lung cancer.

This clonotype was found once. This sequence joins TRBV6-1 and TRBJ2-1; D might be TRBD2 (6 bases). The CDR3 consists of 16 residues. CDR1 is MNHNS, CDR2 SASEGT, per germline. CDR3 bases: TGTGTCAACAGTGAAGCCGGGGGAAGCTCCTACAATGAGCAGTTCTTC. Encoded protein: CVNSEAGGSSYNEQFF.

By frequency in the sample, this clonotype is medium-sized. This rearrangement joins TRBV6-1 to TRBJ2-7, with D possibly TRBD2 on 6 matching bases. Germline loops: CDR1 MNHNS, CDR2 SASEGT. With 8 bases removed from V and 2 bases from J, the gap between germline ends came to 19 bases. The CDR3 runs to 15 residues. The CDR3 loop is CASRRGTDTTYEQYF. DNA of the CDR3: TGTGCCAGCCGGAGGGGTACAGATACAACCTACGAGCAGTACTTC.

The V call is TRBV19, the J call TRBJ2-1, with 7 bases identical to TRBD1. CDR3 size: 16 residues. Trimming removed 5 bases from V and 5 bases from J; junction bases left unmatched: 12. The V gene's germline CDR1 is LNHDA and CDR2 SQIVND (reference sequence). CDR3 DNA: TGTGCCAGTAGTCCCCCGGACAGGAAGGACCACAATGAGCAGTTCTTC. Its translation is CASSPPDRKDHNEQFF.

Worth noting for this clonotype: The junction does not match germline at one end; this may be a read error. The V and J genes are TRBV11-1 and TRBJ2-5; D possibly corresponds to TRBD2 (5 bases). The CDR3 totals 15 residues. Germline V gives CDR1 SGHAT, CDR2 FQDESV (reference sequence). The CDR3 protein is CASGSSLETQVTQYF. CDR3 nucleotide sequence: TGTGCGAGCGGCTCGAGCTTGGAGACTCAAGTGACCCAGTACTTC.

Notes on this clonotype: A junction boundary mismatches the germline segment, possibly from a read error. V and J are TRBV29-1 and TRBJ2-7, with D perhaps matching TRBD2 (5 bases). Germline loops: CDR1 SQVTM, CDR2 ANQGSEA. The CDR3 spans 13 residues. The DNA of the CDR3 is TGCATCGTTGAGAATTGCGGGTCCTACGAGCAGTACTTC. Its protein product is CIVENCGSYEQYF.

This clonotype was seen only once. The chain employs TRBV6-5 and TRBJ1-2; D gene unclear. Between the trimmed V and J ends, which lost 8 bases and 12 bases, there was a span of 22 bases. Germline V gives CDR1 MNHEY, CDR2 SVGAGI. The CDR3 runs 13 residues. CDR3 sequence (DNA): TGTGCCAGCGGTCACTCGTGGCGGGAGCCTAACACCTTC. Translation gives CASGHSWREPNTF.

The chain uses TRBV20-1 and TRBJ2-3, with a weak D call TRBD2 (6 bases). V lost 3 bases, J lost 0 bases, and 22 bases lay in between. The CDR3 totals 18 residues. Germline CDR1 and CDR2: DFQATT and SNEGSKA (reference sequence). CDR3 in DNA: TGCAGTGCTAGCTTCAGTAGCGGACGTATTGGGAGCACAGATACGCAGTATTTT. This codes for CSASFSSGRIGSTDTQYF.

This clonotype turned up a few times. An end of the junction does not agree with germline; a read error may underlie this. The chain combines TRBV11-2 with TRBJ2-3; the D gene is possibly TRBD1 (5 bases). Germline assignment: CDR1 SGHAT and CDR2 FQNNGV. The CDR3 covers 11 residues. CDR3 sequence: CASSSTDTQYF. CDR3 nucleotide sequence: TGTGCCAGCAGCTCGACAGATACGCAATATTTT.

In its sample, this clonotype was seen a few times. This may stem from a read error, because a much larger clone lies one nucleotide away. The rearrangement links TRBV30 to TRBJ2-7, with D possibly TRBD1 on 5 matching bases. Germline values: CDR1 GTSNPN, CDR2 SVGIG (reference sequence). CDR3 size: 11 residues. The CDR3 DNA follows: TGTGCCTGGAGTGTACAGGCCGAGCAGTGCTTC. As protein: CAWSVQAEQCF. Based on the CDR3 plus reference TRBV30 and TRBJ2-7, the full variable domain is SQTIHQWPATLVQPVGSPLSLECTVEGTSNPNLYWYRQAAGRGLQLLFYSVGIGQISSEVPQNLSASRPQDRQFILSSKKLLLSDSGFYLCAWSVQAEQCFGPGTRLTVT.

This chain uses TRBV6-5 with TRBJ2-1; 9 nucleotides match TRBD2. The germline V gene has CDR1 MNHEY and CDR2 SVGAGI. CDR3 length: 17 residues. J was trimmed by 0 bases and V by 7 bases; bases with no gene match: 10. Written as DNA, the CDR3 is TGTGCCAGCACTCCCGACCATAGCGGGAGCTCCTACAATGAGCAGTTCTTC. It translates to CASTPDHSGSSYNEQFF.

This clonotype was detected a few times. The chain couples TRBV18 to TRBJ1-5; D is unresolved. Germline-derived CDR1 and CDR2 are KGHSH and LQKENI. This CDR3 spans 15 amino acids. V was clipped by 2 bases and J by 4 bases, with 12 bases between them. CDR3 nucleotide sequence: TGTGCCAGCTCACCATCGGCAGGCGAGAATCAGCCCCAGCATTTT. Its protein product is CASSPSAGENQPQHF.

Only one count was recorded for this clonotype. The junction and the germline gene differ at one end; a read error may be behind it. The genes are TRBV5-4 and TRBJ2-3; D possibly corresponds to TRBD2 (6 bases). The CDR3 is 16 amino acids. The germline gives CDR1 SGHNT, CDR2 YYREEE (reference sequence). The CDR3 is CANSRERGATTGTQYF. The CDR3 coding sequence is TGTGCCAACAGTCGGGAGCGAGGTGCCACCACAGGTACGCAGTATTTT.

With respect to this clonotype: A junction end diverges from the germline sequence, so it may reflect a read error. J is TRBJ2-3 and V is TRBV7-2; TRBD1 is a possible D gene (6 bases). The germline V gene encodes CDR1 SGHTA and CDR2 FQGNSA. The CDR3 runs to 14 residues. DNA for the CDR3: TGTGCCAACAGGGCTAGTGGTTCGCTTAATACGCAGTGTTTT. This encodes CANRASGSLNTQCF.

This clonotype was counted ten times or more. The genes are TRBV12-5 and TRBJ2-1, with D possibly TRBD2 on 5 matching bases. Germline loops: CDR1 LGHNT, CDR2 FRNRAP. The CDR3 has 11 amino acids. V was pared by 5 bases and J by 15 bases, with 14 bases between. The CDR3 reads CASGIGHEGFF. The CDR3 DNA reads TGTGCTAGTGGTATCGGCCACGAGGGGTTCTTC.

This clonotype was seen at least ten times. This chain links TRBV6-1 with TRBJ2-1, with 13 bases fitting TRBD2. The germline V gene encodes CDR1 MNHNS and CDR2 SASEGT. V trimming: 3 bases; J trimming: 9 bases; junction bases outside the gene matches: 5. This CDR3 comprises 15 residues. CDR3 residues: CASSEGTSGVGEQFF. Here the CDR3 DNA reads TGTGCCAGCAGTGAGGGGACTAGCGGGGTTGGTGAGCAGTTCTTC.

This clonotype showed up just a few times. The chain combines TRBV6-1 with TRBJ1-5, with D uncertain. Germline CDR1 reads MNHNS; CDR2 reads SASEGT. The CDR3 contains 11 residues. Trimming pared 3 bases from V and 9 bases from J, leaving 6 bases between. This chain's CDR3 is CASSDYLPQHF. The CDR3 DNA is TGTGCCAGCAGTGATTACCTGCCCCAGCATTTT.

The chain combines TRBV10-1 with TRBJ2-3; TRBD2 agrees at 7 bases. The CDR3 covers 14 residues. The germline V gene has CDR1 WNHNN and CDR2 SYGVQD (reference sequence). The CDR3 DNA sequence: TGCCCCACCCGGGACGGGGGGTCCAAGGATACGCAGTATTTT. This translates into CPTRDGGSKDTQYF.

To note about this clonotype: As the CDR3 is not closed by the conserved phenylalanine or tryptophan, this likely results from a read error. The chain couples TRBV11-2 to TRBJ2-7; unclear D gene. CDR3 size: 14 residues. Germline V CDR1 and CDR2: SGHAT, FQNNGV. The V gene lost 10 bases and the J gene lost 0 bases, with 16 bases spanning the gap. CDR3 in amino acids: CATSLVSNSYEQYC. CDR3 sequence (DNA): TGTGCCACAAGCTTAGTCTCAAACTCCTACGAGCAGTACTGC.

As concerns this clonotype: A much larger clone sits a single nucleotide away, making a read error possible. The rearrangement joins TRBV20-1 to TRBJ1-1, with D maybe TRBD1 (6 bases). This CDR3 is built from 17 residues. Germline-derived CDR1 and CDR2 are DFQATT and SNEGSKA (reference sequence). The CDR3: CSDRDQQDSTLNTEAFF. The DNA of the CDR3 is TGCAGTGATAGAGATCAGCAGGACAGCACCCTGAACACTGAAGCTTTCTTT.

This clonotype was detected only a few times. This may be a read error, as it is one base from a much larger clone. The rearrangement uses TRBV12-3 or TRBV12-4 and TRBJ2-7; perhaps TRBD1 as D (6 bases). This CDR3 is built from 14 residues. V lost 6 bases and J lost 3, with 15 bases in between. The CDR3: CASSCPDRNYEQYF. CDR3 nucleotides: TGTGCCAGCAGCTGTCCCGACAGGAACTACGAGCAGTACTTC.

Comments on this clonotype: The CDR3 ends on some other residue instead of the conserved phenylalanine or tryptophan, so this is likely a read error. V usage is TRBV11-2 and J usage is TRBJ2-1, with a tentative D call TRBD2 (6 bases). The V gene's germline CDR1 is SGHAT and CDR2 FQNNGV. The CDR3 has 16 residues. The CDR3 DNA follows: TGTGCCAGCAGCAAGACACTAGCTGCACTGTACAAGGAGCAGTTCCAC. This gives the protein CASSKTLAALYKEQFH.

This clonotype has only a few counts. The chain links TRBV4-1 to TRBJ1-6; D gene unclear. This CDR3 has 14 residues. Trimming removed 2 bases at V and 6 bases at J, with 8 bases between. Looked up from germline, CDR1 is MGHRA and CDR2 is YSYEKL. As DNA, the CDR3 is TGCGCCAGCAGCCAATGGAGTCTTAATTCACCCCTCCACTTT. This codes for CASSQWSLNSPLHF.

Here the CDR3 DNA reads TGTGCCAGCAGTGAGGGGGACAGAGGTTTAAATGAAAAACTGTTTTTT. Translated, it gives CASSEGDRGLNEKLFF. The chain joins TRBV6-1 to TRBJ1-4; 7 positions agree with TRBD1. The germline CDR1 and CDR2 sequences are MNHNS and SASEGT. The J segment lost 5 bases and the V segment lost 3 bases, leaving 9 bases of the junction unmatched. The CDR3 spans 16 residues.

The sample holds many counts of this clonotype. The rearrangement links TRBV5-1 to TRBJ2-6; no clear D gene. The CDR3 has 13 residues. Trimming stripped 8 bases from V and 2 bases from J, with 8 bases between. CDR1 and CDR2 from the germline V gene are SGHRS and YFSETQ. The DNA for the CDR3 is TGCGCCAGTTCAATGACTGGGGCCAACGTCCTGACTTTC. Amino acid sequence: CASSMTGANVLTF.

This clonotype was seen ten or more times. The chain uses TRBV20-1 and TRBJ1-3, with TRBD1 as a possible D gene (6 bases). Trimming cost V 6 bases and J 0 bases, with 12 bases left between them. The germline V gene encodes CDR1 DFQATT and CDR2 SNEGSKA (reference sequence). The CDR3 contains 14 residues. The DNA for the CDR3 is TGCAGTGCCCAGACAGGACTCTCTGGAAACACCATATATTTT. The encoded protein is CSAQTGLSGNTIYF.

The CDR3 DNA is TGTGCCAGTAGCAGCCTGGGACGGGACACTAAAACTTTCTTT. Amino acids: CASSSLGRDTKTFF. This rearrangement joins TRBV6-5 to TRBJ1-1; D is perhaps TRBD1 (6 bases). The CDR3 is 14 residues long. The germline V and J ends were trimmed by 9 bases and 12 bases, with 26 bases remaining between them. Germline CDR1 is MNHEY and CDR2 is SVGAGI.